The TCR beta chain under discussion was sequenced for a study of cytomegalovirus exposure and HLA in healthy donors. Broader study findings: The productive fraction for most TCR beta V segments was about 90% or about 30% in an earlier analysis.

13 Jbeta primers and 60 Vbeta primers were used for the PCR. Only in-frame clones appear in the TCRdb table, and some are missing; sequencing was by immunoSEQ multiplex PCR. The sample records 200,000 or so clones, around four fifths being singletons. CDR1 and CDR2 (germline): LNHNV, YYDKDF (reference sequence). This CDR3 has 14 amino acids. The V end was cut by 0 bases, the J end by 4 bases, with 9 bases between. About this clone itself: What it binds is unknown.

The sample taken for sequencing was PBMCs. This sequence joins TRBV15 and TRBJ2-5, with unresolved D. This TCR came from a man between 50 and 59 years old in good health and CMV-seronegative. CDR3 sequence reads: CATSRDPGGETQYF. The CDR3 coding sequence is TGTGCCACCAGCAGAGATCCAGGTGGAGAGACCCAGTACTTC.